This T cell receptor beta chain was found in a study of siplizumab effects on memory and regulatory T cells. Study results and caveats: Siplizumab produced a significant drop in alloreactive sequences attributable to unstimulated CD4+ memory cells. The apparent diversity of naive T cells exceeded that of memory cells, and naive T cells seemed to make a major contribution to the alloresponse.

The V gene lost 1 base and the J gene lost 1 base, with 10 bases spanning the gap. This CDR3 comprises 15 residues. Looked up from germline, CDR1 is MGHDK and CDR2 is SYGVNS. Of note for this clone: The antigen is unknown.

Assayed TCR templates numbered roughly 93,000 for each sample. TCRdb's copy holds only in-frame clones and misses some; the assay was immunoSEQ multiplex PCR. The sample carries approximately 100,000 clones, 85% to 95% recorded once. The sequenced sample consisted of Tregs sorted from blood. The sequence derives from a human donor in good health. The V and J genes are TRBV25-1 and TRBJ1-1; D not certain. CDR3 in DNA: TGTGCCAGCAGTGAATCTAGTGGCGGGAACACTGAAGCTTTCTTT. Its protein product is CASSESSGGNTEAFF.